The sequence of this TCR beta chain was determined in a study of vaccination and CD4 T cells after COVID-19 (dated 2022 in TCRdb). Context from the whole study: Convalescent patients had a positive SARS-CoV-2 result on nasal swab PCR, and of these patients, nine had mild disease and one had severe disease. Two doses of either the Pfizer-BioNTech BNT162b2 vaccine (n=8) or the Moderna mRNA-1273 vaccine (n=2) were administered to participants. In around nine COVID-19 convalescent patients and a few infection-naive healthy vaccine recipients, the spike-specific CD4+ TCR repertoire before mRNA vaccination was compared with the repertoire after mRNA vaccination. In control cultures, a CEFX viral epitope pool was used as positive control, an HIV-1 Nef peptide pool was used as negative control, or no peptide was added. The time from the second vaccine dose to post-vaccine blood sampling had a median of roughly 70 days and ranged from roughly 12 to 250 days. The cultures were stimulated with overlapping spike peptide pools from SARS-CoV-2 and from the common cold coronaviruses HCoV-NL63, HCoV-OC43 and HCoV-229E. In the convalescent cohort there were six males and four females, among whom were two Hispanic individuals, seven Caucasians, two Asians and one multiracial person. Post-COVID blood samples were collected from convalescent patients a median of roughly 100 days after diagnosis, with a range of roughly 35 to 161 days. The investigation overall reported the following: Although the median number of SARS-CoV-2-reactive clonotypes went up from 21 after infection to some 40 after vaccination, the increase was not significant. In convalescent patients, a median around 90% of post-vaccine SARS-CoV-2-reactive clones were detected only after vaccination, suggesting vaccine-specific priming. The number of convalescent patients in the study was relatively small, and the study did not examine early timepoints following natural infection. Of the vaccine-specific clones found in convalescent patients, nearly all (304 of 307) were mono-reactive for SARS-CoV-2 spike instead of being cross-reactive with common cold coronaviruses.

In regard to this clonotype: What antigen it recognizes has not been identified. It has no much larger one-base neighbor in the sample; base qualities were not kept.

The CDR3 sequence holds 15 residues, the cysteine and phenylalanine included. Only CDR3 DNA is held: 45 bases, read in frame from base 1. V loses 6 bases, J loses 6 bases, and the germline ends lie 23 bases apart. CDR1 is given as DFQATT and CDR2 as SNEGSKA, both from the germline V gene (reference sequence). The method was PCR. TCR sequencing of DNA from cultured CD4+ T cells used the Oncomine TCR Beta short-read assay at the Johns Hopkins FTIC core. Genomic DNA was extracted from the cultured CD4+ T cells with the QIAamp micro DNA kit. Oncomine TCR Beta libraries made from cultured CD4+ T cells were pooled using unique dual indexes and sequenced on an Illumina iSeq 100. In the authors' own workflow: Non-productive sequences were filtered out, and CDR3s that did not start with C, did not end with F or W, or were shorter than 7 amino acids were discarded. The MANAFEST web application identified antigen-specific clonotypes by comparing peptide-stimulated wells against reference wells and other culture wells. To be called positive, a clone needed an FDR below 0.05, an odds ratio above 5, and a productive frequency above 0.1% in at least two of three replicate wells. Clonotypes that were significantly expanded in both SARS-CoV-2 spike wells and at least one common cold coronavirus spike condition were defined as cross-reactive. CDR3 homology was assessed with Levenshtein distances (stringdist) and unrooted phylogenetic trees (ape) in R version 3.6.1. TCRdb handled the public reads itself, with Q25 trimming in fastp and clone calling in MiXCR, and kept productive beta chains. Rows are combined by CDR3 protein, so each entry shows the most common genes and DNA. TCRdb, not the original authors, processed these V and J calls. The sample contains about 16,000 distinct CDR3 sequences, approximately 50% of them found a single time. Jointly, the top ten make up just over 9% of the sample.

The intended sense of this specimen's treatment or condition label: roughly 10-day PBMC culture with coronavirus spike peptide pools or control peptides (ViraFEST assay). The ViraFEST assay was used in the study, in which antigen-specific T cells were expanded with peptide pools and expanded clonotypes were subsequently identified by TCR sequencing. The convalescent patients' positive SARS-CoV-2 PCR tests were from March to December 2020, which was before the Alpha, Beta and Delta variants emerged in the United States. PBMCs were cultured at a few million per well in IMDM supplemented with around 5% human AB serum and around 10 IU/ml IL-2, with about 10 ug/ml peptide pools added. Half of the culture medium was replaced with fresh IL-2-containing medium on days 3 and 7. After approximately 11 days of culture, CD4+ T cells were isolated by negative selection with the EasySep CD4+ T cell isolation kit. Ficoll-Paque Plus gradient centrifugation was used to isolate PBMCs from whole blood, and the isolated PBMCs were then either used fresh or cryopreserved at -140C. Triplicate wells were generally used for each culture condition.

The sequencing sample was made of CD4+ T cells from blood, cultured in vitro. The sequence was obtained from a human donor who had recovered from COVID-19. The chain is made from TRBV20-1 and TRBJ1-1, with no confident D gene call. The nucleotide sequence reads as follows: TGCAGTGCCCCCCGAAGGGCTGGGAACCCAGCTGAAGCTTTCTTT. Its amino acids are CSAPRRAGNPAEAFF.